Shown below are 23 T cell receptor beta chains from a single sample sequenced in a study of cytomegalovirus exposure and HLA in healthy donors. The PCR had 60 Vbeta and 13 Jbeta primers. Sequencing used immunoSEQ multiplex PCR; TCRdb keeps in-frame clones, though not all of them. The repertoire holds some 180,000 clones, with about three quarters as singletons. Sequencing used PBMCs. All receptors derive from a man aged 18 to 30 in good health and CMV-seronegative.

There are a few counts of this clone. This chain connects TRBV2 to TRBJ2-7, with 8 positions matching TRBD1. Germline lookup yields CDR1 SNHLY and CDR2 FYNNEI. This CDR3 comprises 15 residues. J was trimmed by 2 bases and V by 4 bases; bases with no gene match: 7. The CDR3 DNA sequence: TGTGCCAGCAGTGGATTTGACAGGGGACCCTACGAGCAGTACTTC. Protein sequence: CASSGFDRGPYEQYF. The full variable domain, its missing parts supplied by reference TRBV2 and TRBJ2-7, is EPEVTQTPSHQVTQMGQEVILRCVPISNHLYFYWYRQILGQKVEFLVSFYNNEISEKSEIFDDQFSVERPDGSNFTLKIRSTKLEDSAMYFCASSGFDRGPYEQYFGPGTRLTVT.

The chain uses TRBV9 and TRBJ2-5; 11 bases map to TRBD2. Germline V lookup: CDR1 SGDLS, CDR2 YYNGEE. The CDR3 is made up of 13 amino acids. Trimming at V came to 2 bases and at J to 12 bases, leaving 6 bases not matched to a gene. As DNA, the CDR3 is TGTGCCAGCAGCGTTAAGACTAGCGGGGATAAGTACTTC. It codes for CASSVKTSGDKYF.

The V call is TRBV7-6, the J call TRBJ1-1; perhaps TRBD1 as D (5 bases). The CDR3 has 14 residues. CDR1 and CDR2 (germline): SGHVS, FNYEAQ. Trimming stripped 1 base from V and 6 bases from J, with 12 bases between. The CDR3 DNA reads TGTGCCAGCAGCTTAGGGCCCAGGGCGGCTGAAGCTTTCTTT. It specifies CASSLGPRAAEAFF.

The gene calls are TRBV28 and TRBJ2-7; the match to TRBD1 covers 7 bases. In germline, CDR1 is MDHEN, CDR2 SYDVKM. The CDR3 is 14 residues long. V was clipped by 3 bases and J by 2 bases; unmatched bases: 4. CDR3 residues: CASSFRDRPYEQYF. In DNA form, the CDR3 reads TGTGCCAGCAGTTTCCGGGACAGACCCTACGAGCAGTACTTC.

This clone was observed a handful of times. Its ends do not fully match the called genes, so a read error is possible. The chain recombines TRBV6-1 with TRBJ2-4; 9 positions match TRBD1. The CDR3 runs to 12 residues. Germline CDR1 and CDR2: MNHNS and SASEGT. Here the CDR3 reads CASSYTGQGGNF. CDR3 in DNA: TGTGCCAGCAGCTACACGGGACAGGGCGGAAACTTC.

The table lists this clone with a few counts. The chain employs TRBV5-4 and TRBJ1-2; D might be TRBD1 (6 bases). Germline loops: CDR1 SGHNT, CDR2 YYREEE (reference sequence). The V end was cut by 3 bases, the J end by 8 bases, with 23 bases between. The CDR3 extends over 16 amino acids. The DNA for the CDR3 is TGTGCCAGCAGCTCGAGACAGGTCCTGACATGGGGAGGCTACACCTTC. Translating it yields CASSSRQVLTWGGYTF. Full variable domain (rest looked up from reference TRBV5-4 and TRBJ1-2): ETGVTQSPTHLIKTRGQQVTLRCSSQSGHNTVSWYQQALGQGPQFIFQYYREEENGRGNFPPRFSGLQFPNYSSELNVNALELDDSALYLCASSSRQVLTWGGYTFGSGTRLTVV.

This clone occurred a few times. V usage is TRBV9 and J usage is TRBJ1-4; 9 bases fit TRBD1. Germline V gene lookup returns CDR1 SGDLS and CDR2 YYNGEE. The CDR3 length is 14 residues. Trimming took 3 bases from V and 6 from J; bases not matched to a gene: 3. The CDR3 sequence: CASSAGTGYEKLFF. The CDR3, as DNA: TGTGCCAGCAGCGCCGGGACAGGGTATGAAAAACTGTTTTTT.

The rearrangement joins TRBV25-1 to TRBJ1-3; 7 bases align to TRBD1. The V gene end was trimmed by 3 bases and the J gene end by 2 bases; junction bases not matched to a gene: 4. This CDR3 spans 15 amino acids. Per the germline V gene, CDR1 is MGHDK and CDR2 is SYGVNS. This CDR3 reads CASSDSGTAGNTIYF. The CDR3 region has the DNA TGTGCCAGCAGTGATTCCGGGACAGCTGGAAACACCATATATTTT.

The genes are TRBV30 and TRBJ1-1; possibly TRBD1 for D (5 bases). Trimming shortened V by 3 bases and J by 1 base, and 12 bases separated the two germline ends. Per germline, CDR1 GTSNPN and CDR2 SVGIG (reference sequence). The length of the CDR3 is 14 residues. The CDR3 DNA reads as TGTGCCTGGAGGATTTTTCAGGGGAACACTGAAGCTTTCTTT. Encoded protein: CAWRIFQGNTEAFF.

This clone was seen a few times. The rearrangement links TRBV4-1 to TRBJ1-5, with 8 bases that match TRBD1. Per the germline V gene, CDR1 is MGHRA and CDR2 is YSYEKL. The CDR3 runs 16 residues. Trimming removed 5 bases from V and 3 bases from J; junction bases left unmatched: 9. The CDR3: CASSSNPGQDNQPQHF. The CDR3 nucleotides are TGCGCCAGCAGCTCAAACCCGGGACAGGACAATCAGCCCCAGCATTTT.

V is TRBV6-5 and J is TRBJ1-3, with D possibly TRBD1 on 5 matching bases. V lost 8 bases and J 8 bases, leaving 16 bases between the germline ends. Germline V CDR1 and CDR2: MNHEY, SVGAGI. The CDR3 runs to 13 residues. The CDR3 nucleotides are TGTGCCAGCCGCTGGACATTAGGATACACCATATATTTT. Residues: CASRWTLGYTIYF.

This chain uses TRBV12-5 with TRBJ2-4; TRBD1 is a possible D gene (5 bases). Germline CDR1 LGHNT, CDR2 FRNRAP. V gave up 2 bases and J gave up 0 bases, with 17 bases separating them. The CDR3 consists of 18 residues. The CDR3 spells CASGLRPGPPQAKNIQYF. The CDR3 DNA follows: TGTGCTAGTGGTTTGCGTCCAGGGCCGCCACAAGCCAAAAACATTCAGTACTTC. Full variable domain (missing parts from reference TRBV12-5 and TRBJ2-4): DARVTQTPRHKVTEMGQEVTMRCQPILGHNTVFWYRQTMMQGLELLAYFRNRAPLDDSGMPKDRFSAEMPDATLATLKIQPSEPRDSAVYFCASGLRPGPPQAKNIQYFGAGTRLSVL.

This clone was detected only once. The V and J genes are TRBV4-2 and TRBJ2-2; a weak D match, TRBD1 (5 bases). Per germline, CDR1 LGHNA and CDR2 YNFKEQ. The CDR3 totals 16 residues. Deletions cut 4 bases from V and 0 bases from J, with 12 bases between. The CDR3 bases are TGTGCCAGCAGCCCCAGACAGAGCACGAACACCGGGGAGCTGTTTTTT. This sequence encodes CASSPRQSTNTGELFF.

The rearrangement links TRBV28 to TRBJ1-1, with 7 bases that match TRBD1. The CDR3 contains 11 residues. Germline V CDR1 and CDR2: MDHEN, SYDVKM. V shed 5 bases and J 10 bases; nucleotides not matched to a gene: 4. The CDR3 DNA sequence: TGTGCCAGCAGTCTCACAGGGGTAGCTTTCTTT. This translates into CASSLTGVAFF.

Here the CDR3 reads CASSLAQVRSYEQYF. The CDR3 DNA follows: TGTGCCAGCAGCTTAGCGCAGGTTAGATCCTACGAGCAGTACTTC. V is TRBV7-9 and J is TRBJ2-7, with D hard to call. Germline V gene lookup returns CDR1 SEHNR and CDR2 FQNEAQ (reference sequence). Trimming left V 0 bases short and J 1 base short, with 10 bases between. The CDR3 is made up of 15 amino acids.

The chain employs TRBV29-1 and TRBJ2-2; D possibly corresponds to TRBD2 (6 bases). Germline assignment: CDR1 SQVTM and CDR2 ANQGSEA. Deletions cut 7 bases from V and 0 bases from J, with 18 bases between. This CDR3 is 16 amino acids long. The CDR3 DNA reads TGCAGCGGGTCAATAGGGAGGATTTCGAACACCGGGGAGCTGTTTTTT. Its translation is CSGSIGRISNTGELFF.

V and J are TRBV4-1 and TRBJ2-7; 9 positions agree with TRBD1. Germline-derived CDR1 and CDR2 are MGHRA and YSYEKL. V gave up 4 bases and J gave up 3 bases; unmatched junction bases: 19. There are 19 residues in the CDR3. Written as DNA, the CDR3 is TGCGCCAGCAGCCTGGACGGGACAGGGTTTATTGGTCAATACTACGAGCAGTACTTC. Amino acids: CASSLDGTGFIGQYYEQYF.

The J gene is TRBJ2-3, the V gene TRBV10-3; a possible D gene is TRBD2 (5 bases). The V and J ends lost 10 bases and 6 bases respectively, with 11 bases between them. Germline values: CDR1 ENHRY, CDR2 SYGVKD. This CDR3 region has 11 residues. The CDR3 sequence: CATRGPDTQYF. CDR3 sequence (DNA): TGTGCCACCCGAGGGCCGGATACGCAGTATTTT.

The chain links TRBV7-9 to TRBJ2-7, with 7 positions matching TRBD1. Germline V CDR1 and CDR2: SEHNR, FQNEAQ (reference sequence). The CDR3 contains 14 residues. With 5 bases clipped from V and 2 bases from J, the junction kept 6 bases outside the gene matches. CDR3 protein: CASSPTGQTYEQYF. The DNA of the CDR3 is TGTGCCAGCAGCCCGACGGGACAGACCTACGAGCAGTACTTC.

This clone occurred a few times. The chain links TRBV11-2 to TRBJ1-5, with D possibly being TRBD1 (6 bases). The length of the CDR3 is 16 residues. V lost 0 bases, J lost 7 bases, and 16 bases lay in between. From germline, CDR1 is SGHAT and CDR2 FQNNGV. The CDR3 DNA is TGTGCCAGCAGCTTAGATCGAGCAGGGGTCGGACAGCCCCAGCATTTT. Its translation is CASSLDRAGVGQPQHF.

The chain links TRBV5-1 to TRBJ1-1; perhaps TRBD1 as D (5 bases). This CDR3 has 12 residues. V was trimmed by 4 bases and J by 8 bases, leaving 12 bases between them. Germline CDR1 SGHRS, CDR2 YFSETQ. Here the CDR3 reads CASSPKTGEAFF. As DNA, the CDR3 is TGCGCCAGCAGCCCGAAAACAGGAGAAGCTTTCTTT.

The chain joins TRBV28 to TRBJ1-1, with TRBD1 as a possible D gene (5 bases). Per the germline V gene, CDR1 is MDHEN and CDR2 is SYDVKM. The length of the CDR3 is 14 residues. Trimming shortened V by 3 bases and J by 1 base, and 9 bases separated the two germline ends. The CDR3 region has the DNA TGTGCCAGCAGTTTGTTACAGGCGAACACTGAAGCTTTCTTT. As protein: CASSLLQANTEAFF.

This clone has more than one count but fewer than ten. The chain employs TRBV6-6 and TRBJ1-2; 8 bases map to TRBD1. Germline values: CDR1 MNHNY, CDR2 SVGAGI (reference sequence). V gave up 1 base and J gave up 7 bases; unmatched junction bases: 8. CDR3 length equals 15 residues. The CDR3 protein is CASSYYMQGASGYTF. For the CDR3, the DNA is TGTGCCAGCAGTTACTATATGCAGGGGGCGAGTGGCTACACCTTC.